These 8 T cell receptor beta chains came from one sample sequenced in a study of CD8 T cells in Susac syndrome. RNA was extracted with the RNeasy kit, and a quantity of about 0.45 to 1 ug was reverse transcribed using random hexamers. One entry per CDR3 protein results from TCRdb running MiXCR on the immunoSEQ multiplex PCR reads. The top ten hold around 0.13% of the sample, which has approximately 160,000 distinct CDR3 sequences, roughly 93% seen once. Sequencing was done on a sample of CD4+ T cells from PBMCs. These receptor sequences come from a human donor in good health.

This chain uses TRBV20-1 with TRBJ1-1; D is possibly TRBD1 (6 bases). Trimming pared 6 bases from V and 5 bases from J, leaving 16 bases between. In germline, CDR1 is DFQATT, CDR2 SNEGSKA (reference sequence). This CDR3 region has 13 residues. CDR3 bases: TGCAGTGCCCCCGGACCTACAGGGACTGAAGCTTTCTTT. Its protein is CSAPGPTGTEAFF.

CDR3 bases: TGTGCCAGCAGCCGGGACAGCACAACTAATGAAAAACTGTTTTTT. Protein: CASSRDSTTNEKLFF. The chain uses TRBV5-4 and TRBJ1-4; 7 bases are shared with TRBD1. V lost 4 bases, J lost 0 bases, and 3 bases stayed unmatched. Looked up from germline, CDR1 is SGHNT and CDR2 is YYREEE (reference sequence). CDR3 length equals 15 residues.

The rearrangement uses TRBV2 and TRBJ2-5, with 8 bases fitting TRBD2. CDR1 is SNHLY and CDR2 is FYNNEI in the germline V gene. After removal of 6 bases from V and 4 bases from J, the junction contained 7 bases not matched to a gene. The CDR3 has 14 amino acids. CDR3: CASSTTSGRETQYF. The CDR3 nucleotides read TGTGCCAGCAGCACAACTAGCGGCAGAGAGACCCAGTACTTC. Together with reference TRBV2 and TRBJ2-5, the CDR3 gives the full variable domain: EPEVTQTPSHQVTQMGQEVILRCVPISNHLYFYWYRQILGQKVEFLVSFYNNEISEKSEIFDDQFSVERPDGSNFTLKIRSTKLEDSAMYFCASSTTSGRETQYFGPGTRLLVL.

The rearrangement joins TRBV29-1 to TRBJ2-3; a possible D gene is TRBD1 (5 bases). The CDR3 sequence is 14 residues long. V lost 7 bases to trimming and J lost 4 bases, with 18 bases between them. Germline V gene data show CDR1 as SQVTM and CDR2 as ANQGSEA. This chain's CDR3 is CSAGRYGAADTQYF. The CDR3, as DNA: TGCAGCGCCGGGCGGTATGGGGCGGCAGATACGCAGTATTTT.

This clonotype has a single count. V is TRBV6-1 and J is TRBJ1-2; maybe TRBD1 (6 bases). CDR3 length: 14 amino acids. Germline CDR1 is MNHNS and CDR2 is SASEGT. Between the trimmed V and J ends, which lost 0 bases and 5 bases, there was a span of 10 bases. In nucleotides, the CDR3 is TGTGCCAGCAGTGAAGCGGGGGCGAGGTATGGCTACACCTTC. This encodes CASSEAGARYGYTF.

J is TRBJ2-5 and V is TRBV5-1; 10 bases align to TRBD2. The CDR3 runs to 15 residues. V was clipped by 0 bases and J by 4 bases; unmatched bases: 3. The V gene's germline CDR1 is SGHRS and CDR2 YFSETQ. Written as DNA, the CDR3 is TGCGCCAGCAGCTTGGTAGCTAGCGGGGGAGAGACCCAGTACTTC. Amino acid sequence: CASSLVASGGETQYF.

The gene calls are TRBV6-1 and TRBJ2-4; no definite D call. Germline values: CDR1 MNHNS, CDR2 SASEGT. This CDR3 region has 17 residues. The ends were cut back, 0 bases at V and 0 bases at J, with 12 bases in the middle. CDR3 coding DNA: TGTGCCAGCAGTGAAGCCGGGTTAAGCCTAGCCAAAAACATTCAGTACTTC. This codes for CASSEAGLSLAKNIQYF.

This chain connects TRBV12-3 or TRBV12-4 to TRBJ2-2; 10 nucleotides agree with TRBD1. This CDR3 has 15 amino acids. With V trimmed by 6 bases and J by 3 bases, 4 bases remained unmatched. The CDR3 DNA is TGTGCCAGCAGCGGCGGGACAGGGGACACCGGGGAGCTGTTTTTT. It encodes CASSGGTGDTGELFF.